The 23 T cell receptor beta chains below were found in one sample sequenced in a study of OX40 agonist ivuxolimab in advanced cancers. Sequencing was performed with immunoSEQ multiplex PCR; in TCRdb, only in-frame clones are kept and a portion is missing. There are 130,000 or so clones in the sample; roughly 93% occur only once, and approximately 0.15% lies in the top ten. The sample here was CD4+ or CD8+ T cells sorted from blood, taken in a trial of the OX40 agonist ivuxolimab. All receptors derive from an adult with an advanced solid tumor such as melanoma, head and neck, liver or kidney cancer.

This rearrangement joins TRBV28 to TRBJ2-3; 8 nucleotides align to TRBD2. Germline V gives CDR1 MDHEN, CDR2 SYDVKM. The CDR3 spans 15 residues. Unmatched junction bases numbered 7, after V lost 7 bases and J lost 1 base. The CDR3 bases are TGTGCCAGCACCCGGGGGGGCGGAGGCACAGATACGCAGTATTTT. Translated, it gives CASTRGGGGTDTQYF.

The chain combines TRBV7-3 with TRBJ2-1, with D possibly matching TRBD2 (5 bases). CDR3 length: 15 residues. The germline V gene has CDR1 SGHTA and CDR2 FQGTGA. V shed 4 bases and J shed 9 bases, with 19 bases lying between them. The CDR3 DNA follows: TGTGCCAGCAGCTCTGCCGGAACGGGGAGTGGTGAGCAGTTCTTC. Translated, it gives CASSSAGTGSGEQFF.

In its sample, this clone was seen once. V and J are TRBV29-1 and TRBJ2-3; 7 nucleotides line up with TRBD2. There are 12 residues in the CDR3. In germline, CDR1 is SQVTM, CDR2 ANQGSEA. V lost 3 bases to trimming and J lost 6 bases; unmatched junction nucleotides: 3. The CDR3 bases are TGCAGCGTTGAGCCTAGCGGTGATACGCAGTATTTT. This encodes CSVEPSGDTQYF.

The chain is built from TRBV7-3 and TRBJ2-3, with TRBD2 as a possible D gene (6 bases). In germline, CDR1 is SGHTA, CDR2 FQGTGA. The CDR3 consists of 15 residues. V lost 0 bases, J lost 1 base, and 8 bases lay in between. CDR3 in amino acids: CASSLTSSGTDTQYF. The CDR3 DNA is TGTGCCAGCAGCTTAACCTCTAGCGGCACAGATACGCAGTATTTT.

The V call is TRBV7-9, the J call TRBJ2-7, with D possibly being TRBD1 (5 bases). The CDR3 spans 13 residues. Trimming removed 2 bases from V and 3 bases from J, with 8 bases in between. Germline V CDR1 and CDR2: SEHNR, FQNEAQ (reference sequence). CDR3 protein: CASSLQGLYEQYF. CDR3 DNA: TGTGCCAGCAGCTTACAGGGCCTCTACGAGCAGTACTTC.

Turning to this clone: Mismatch with germline at one junction end may stem from a read error. This chain joins TRBV19 and TRBJ1-6; the D gene is possibly TRBD1 (6 bases). The CDR3 has 14 amino acids. Germline lookup yields CDR1 LNHDA and CDR2 SQIVND (reference sequence). The CDR3 here is CASRIGGLNSPLHF. The CDR3 DNA is TGTGCCAGTAGAATAGGGGGTTTGAATTCACCCCTCCACTTT.

This chain links TRBV18 with TRBJ2-3; D gene uncertain. Trimming took 2 bases from V and 0 from J, leaving 6 bases between them. CDR1 is KGHSH and CDR2 is LQKENI in the germline V gene. The length of the CDR3 is 14 residues. The CDR3 spells CASSPGGSTDTQYF. Here the CDR3 DNA reads TGTGCCAGCTCACCAGGTGGTAGCACAGATACGCAGTATTTT.

Only a few counts were recorded for this clone. The chain couples TRBV10-1 to TRBJ1-1, with unresolved D. V was cut by 6 bases and J by 5 bases, with 4 bases left in between. CDR1 and CDR2 from the germline V gene are WNHNN and SYGVQD (reference sequence). This CDR3 region has 10 residues. The CDR3 bases are TGCGCCAGCAGCAGGACTGAAGCTTTCTTT. It is translated as CASSRTEAFF.

This chain connects TRBV5-1 to TRBJ2-1, with D uncertain. V was clipped by 0 bases and J by 5 bases, with 12 bases between them. Germline lookup yields CDR1 SGHRS and CDR2 YFSETQ. The CDR3 covers 15 residues. CDR3 protein: CASSLGQSYDNEQFF. CDR3 DNA sequence: TGCGCCAGCAGCTTGGGACAATCCTATGACAATGAGCAGTTCTTC.

The chain has TRBV7-9 and TRBJ1-1, with D possibly TRBD1 on 6 matching bases. CDR1 is SEHNR, CDR2 FQNEAQ, per germline (reference sequence). There are 12 residues in the CDR3. The V end was cut by 3 bases, the J end by 5 bases, with 7 bases between. The CDR3 here is CASSFTGTEAFF. The CDR3 DNA reads as TGTGCCAGCAGCTTCACAGGGACTGAAGCTTTCTTT.

This chain joins TRBV7-8 and TRBJ2-5; 8 bases align to TRBD2. J was trimmed by 3 bases and V by 5 bases; bases with no gene match: 11. From germline, CDR1 is SGHVS and CDR2 FQNEAQ. This CDR3 spans 16 amino acids. The DNA for the CDR3 is TGTGCCAGCAGCATGTCACTGGGACTAGGGGAAGAGACCCAGTACTTC. It yields the protein CASSMSLGLGEETQYF.

This clone was seen just once. CDR3 coding DNA: TGTGCCAGCAGCGTAGCCCCTAGCGGGAGGCCTGGTGAGCAGTTCTTC. Amino acid sequence: CASSVAPSGRPGEQFF. This chain joins TRBV9 and TRBJ2-1; 11 bases map to TRBD2. Germline V lookup: CDR1 SGDLS, CDR2 YYNGEE. With 0 bases clipped from V and 9 bases from J, the junction kept 8 bases outside the gene matches. The CDR3 consists of 16 residues.

The V and J genes are TRBV7-9 and TRBJ1-1, with a weak D call TRBD1 (5 bases). Germline V gives CDR1 SEHNR, CDR2 FQNEAQ (reference sequence). The CDR3 contains 13 residues. V lost 5 bases to trimming and J lost 5 bases, with 12 bases between them. The CDR3 spells CASSPLGGTEAFF. For the CDR3, the DNA is TGTGCCAGCAGCCCCCTTGGGGGGACTGAAGCTTTCTTT. The whole variable domain, filled in from reference TRBV7-9 and TRBJ1-1, reads DTGVSQNPRHKITKRGQNVTFRCDPISEHNRLYWYRQTLGQGPEFLTYFQNEAQLEKSRLLSDRFSAERPKGSFSTLEIQRTEQGDSAMYLCASSPLGGTEAFFGQGTRLTVV.

The V gene is TRBV6-4, the J gene TRBJ2-1, with TRBD2 matching 7 bases. The CDR3 runs to 16 residues. Germline V CDR1 and CDR2: MRHNA, SNTAGT. V shed 7 bases, J shed 4 bases, and the junction held 13 bases outside the gene matches. For the CDR3, the DNA is TGTGCCAGCACCCCCCGGGCTAGCGGATCTTACAATGAGCAGTTCTTC. Protein sequence: CASTPRASGSYNEQFF.

J is TRBJ1-1 and V is TRBV2; no clear D gene. V lost 6 bases to trimming and J lost 1 base, with 9 bases between them. This CDR3 has 13 amino acids. The V gene's germline CDR1 is SNHLY and CDR2 FYNNEI. The DNA for the CDR3 is TGTGCCAGCAGCCCGACTTGGAACACTGAAGCTTTCTTT. As protein: CASSPTWNTEAFF.

The chain couples TRBV28 to TRBJ1-5; TRBD1 matches at 10 bases. The CDR3 runs 16 residues. Per the germline V gene, CDR1 is MDHEN and CDR2 is SYDVKM. Trimming removed 3 bases from V and 6 bases from J; junction bases left unmatched: 8. CDR3 DNA: TGTGCCAGCAGTTTTGCCGGGACAGGGGTTCGTCAGCCCCAGCATTTT. Encoded protein: CASSFAGTGVRQPQHF. The full variable domain, its missing parts supplied by reference TRBV28 and TRBJ1-5, is DVKVTQSSRYLVKRTGEKVFLECVQDMDHENMFWYRQDPGLGLRLIYFSYDVKMKEKGDIPEGYSVSREKKERFSLILESASTNQTSMYLCASSFAGTGVRQPQHFGDGTRLSIL.

The rearrangement links TRBV5-1 to TRBJ2-7; 9 bases align to TRBD1. The CDR3 covers 15 residues. Germline V CDR1 and CDR2: SGHRS, YFSETQ. V shed 3 bases, J shed 3 bases, and the junction held 7 bases outside the gene matches. The CDR3 is CASSSAGQGNYEQYF. In nucleotides, the CDR3 is TGCGCCAGCAGCTCCGCGGGACAGGGAAACTACGAGCAGTACTTC. The full variable domain, completed using reference TRBV5-1 and TRBJ2-7, is KAGVTQTPRYLIKTRGQQVTLSCSPISGHRSVSWYQQTPGQGLQFLFEYFSETQRNKGNFPGRFSGRQFSNSRSEMNVSTLELGDSALYLCASSSAGQGNYEQYFGPGTRLTVT.

V is TRBV5-1 and J is TRBJ1-2; possibly TRBD1 for D (5 bases). V dropped 0 bases and J dropped 6 bases, with 9 bases sitting between them. This CDR3 is 13 amino acids long. CDR1 is SGHRS and CDR2 is YFSETQ in the germline V gene. The CDR3 here is CASSLAPTDGYTF. CDR3 nucleotides: TGCGCCAGCAGCTTGGCCCCGACAGATGGCTACACCTTC.

This chain joins TRBV5-4 and TRBJ2-3, with 8 bases matching TRBD2. Germline-derived CDR1 and CDR2 are SGHNT and YYREEE (reference sequence). Trimming cost V 4 bases and J 4 bases; bases outside gene matches: 11. The CDR3 has 16 residues. The CDR3 region is CASSTRSGSNADTQYF. The CDR3 nucleotides are TGTGCCAGCAGCACCCGGAGCGGGAGTAACGCAGATACGCAGTATTTT.

The V and J genes are TRBV6-1 and TRBJ1-2; 8 bases are shared with TRBD1. This CDR3 is 12 amino acids long. J was trimmed by 8 bases and V by 8 bases; bases with no gene match: 7. Germline V lookup: CDR1 MNHNS, CDR2 SASEGT. The CDR3 DNA sequence: TGTGCCAGCTTCTGGACAGGGTTAGGCTACACCTTC. Translation: CASFWTGLGYTF.

This sequence joins TRBV5-6 and TRBJ1-1; unclear D gene. The CDR3 loop spans 11 amino acids. In germline, CDR1 is SGHDT, CDR2 YYEEEE. V was pared by 3 bases and J by 3 bases, with 3 bases between. Here the CDR3 DNA reads TGTGCCAGCAGCTCGTACACTGAAGCTTTCTTT. This encodes CASSSYTEAFF. The whole variable domain, remainder taken from reference TRBV5-6 and TRBJ1-1, is DAGVTQSPTHLIKTRGQQVTLRCSPKSGHDTVSWYQQALGQGPQFIFQYYEEEERQRGNFPDRFSGHQFPNYSSELNVNALLLGDSALYLCASSSYTEAFFGQGTRLTVV.

The chain carries TRBV25-1 and TRBJ1-1; 7 bases agree with TRBD1. V lost 3 bases, J lost 3 bases, and 4 bases stayed unmatched. Looked up from germline, CDR1 is MGHDK and CDR2 is SYGVNS. CDR3 length: 14 amino acids. The CDR3 loop reads CASSDLDRDTEAFF. DNA of the CDR3: TGTGCCAGCAGTGACCTCGACAGGGACACTGAAGCTTTCTTT.

This clone has only one observation. The chain recombines TRBV7-3 with TRBJ2-1; D unclear. This CDR3 is built from 14 residues. Germline CDR1 and CDR2: SGHTA and FQGTGA. Trimming pared 4 bases from V and 5 bases from J, leaving 12 bases between. Here the CDR3 reads CASSSRGNHNEQFF. CDR3 coding DNA: TGTGCCAGCAGCTCCCGAGGAAACCACAATGAGCAGTTCTTC.